This T cell receptor (beta chain) stems from a study of graft-versus-host responses after intestinal transplantation. Study summary: Recipients received multivisceral, liver-intestinal, or isolated intestinal transplants. All recipients were given anti-thymocyte globulin induction, and tacrolimus and steroids were then administered for roughly 3 years. Regarding the study as a whole: GvH clones were identified in recipient marrow, with some first appearing in ileum or blood. Peak levels of circulating GvH clones tracked with early post-transplant HvG declines.

V was trimmed by 0 bases and J by 2 bases, leaving 14 bases between them. This CDR3 has 17 residues. The germline CDR1 and CDR2 sequences are MNHNS and SASEGT. This clone was seen a few times. Its antigen is currently unknown. Libraries were prepared by immunoSEQ multiplex PCR; TCRdb keeps only in-frame clonotypes and omits some of them. The data contain 95,000 to 110,000 clones, 80% to 95% of them singletons. Sample: unstimulated CD8+ T cells sorted from spleen or lymph node cells, taken before intestinal transplant. This chain links TRBV6-1 with TRBJ1-5, with a possible D match to TRBD1 (6 bases). The clonotype comes from a human donor who received an intestinal transplant. For the CDR3, the DNA is TGTGCCAGCAGTGAAGCGGGAGTCTACAGGGGCAATCAGCCCCAGCATTTT. Translated, it gives CASSEAGVYRGNQPQHF.